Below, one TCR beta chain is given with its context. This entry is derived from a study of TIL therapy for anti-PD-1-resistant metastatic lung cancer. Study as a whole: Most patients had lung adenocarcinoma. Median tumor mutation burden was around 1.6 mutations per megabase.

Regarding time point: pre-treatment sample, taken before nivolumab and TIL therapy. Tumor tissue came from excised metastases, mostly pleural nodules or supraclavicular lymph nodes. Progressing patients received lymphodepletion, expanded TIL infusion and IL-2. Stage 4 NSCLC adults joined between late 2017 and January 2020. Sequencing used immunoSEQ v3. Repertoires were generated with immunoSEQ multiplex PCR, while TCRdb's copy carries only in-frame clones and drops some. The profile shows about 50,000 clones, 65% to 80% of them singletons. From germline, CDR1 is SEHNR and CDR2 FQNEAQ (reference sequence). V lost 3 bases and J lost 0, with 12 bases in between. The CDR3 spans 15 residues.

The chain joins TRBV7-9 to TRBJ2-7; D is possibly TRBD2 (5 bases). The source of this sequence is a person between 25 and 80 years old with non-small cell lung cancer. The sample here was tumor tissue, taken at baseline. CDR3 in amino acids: CASSFKGEGSYEQYF. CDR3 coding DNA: TGTGCCAGCAGCTTTAAGGGAGAGGGCTCCTACGAGCAGTACTTC.